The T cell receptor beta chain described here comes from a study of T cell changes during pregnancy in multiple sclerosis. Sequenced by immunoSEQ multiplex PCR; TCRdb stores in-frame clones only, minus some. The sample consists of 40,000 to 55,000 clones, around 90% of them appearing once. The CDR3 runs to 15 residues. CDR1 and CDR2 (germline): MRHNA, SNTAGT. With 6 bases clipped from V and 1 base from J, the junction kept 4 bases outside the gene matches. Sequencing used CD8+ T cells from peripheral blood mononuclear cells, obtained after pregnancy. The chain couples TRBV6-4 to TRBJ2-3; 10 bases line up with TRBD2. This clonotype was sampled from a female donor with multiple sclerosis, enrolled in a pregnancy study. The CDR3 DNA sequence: TGTGCCAGCAGCGATCTAGCGGGGGGCACAGATACGCAGTATTTT. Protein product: CASSDLAGGTDTQYF.